The 26 T cell receptor beta chains in this list originate from one sample, sequenced in a study of blood T cell repertoires in COVID-19. Method: immunoSEQ multiplex PCR; TCRdb's copy keeps in-frame clones and lacks some. The sample has tens of thousands of clones, 88% seen once. Material: peripheral blood. The source of these receptors is a human donor in a cohort sampled during active COVID-19.

The chain employs TRBV10-3 and TRBJ1-2, with 7 bases lining up with TRBD1. With V trimmed by 9 bases and J by 8 bases, 12 bases remained unmatched. The germline CDR1 and CDR2 sequences are ENHRY and SYGVKD. This CDR3 spans 13 amino acids. The CDR3 reads CAIQGDQLWGYTF. CDR3 nucleotide sequence: TGTGCCATTCAGGGGGACCAGCTTTGGGGCTACACCTTC.

This clone was seen a few times. The chain combines TRBV6-5 with TRBJ1-2, with TRBD1 matching 7 bases. Trimming took 5 bases from V and 0 from J; bases not matched to a gene: 6. CDR1 is MNHEY and CDR2 is SVGAGI in the germline V gene. This CDR3 spans 15 amino acids. In nucleotides, the CDR3 is TGTGCCAGCAGTACTCCCGGGACAGCTAACTATGGCTACACCTTC. This codes for CASSTPGTANYGYTF.

V and J are TRBV5-6 and TRBJ2-1, with D possibly TRBD2 on 6 matching bases. The CDR3 has 13 residues. Germline lookup yields CDR1 SGHDT and CDR2 YYEEEE. Trimming took off 0 bases at V and 14 bases at J, with 15 bases between the two ends. The CDR3 DNA sequence: TGTGCCAGCAGCTTGGCCGCAGGCGGCGGGGAGTTCTTC. Translation: CASSLAAGGGEFF.

This sequence joins TRBV3-1 (or the pseudogene TRBV3-2) and TRBJ2-7; 7 nucleotides match TRBD2. This CDR3 spans 15 amino acids. V was clipped by 3 bases and J by 4 bases; unmatched bases: 9. The germline gives CDR1 LGHDT, CDR2 YNNKEL (reference sequence). The CDR3 DNA is TGTGCCAGCAGCCACGAGCGGGGACGAGCGTACGAGCAGTACTTC. Translating gives CASSHERGRAYEQYF.

The chain uses TRBV18 and TRBJ2-1; a possible D gene is TRBD2 (7 bases). Per the germline V gene, CDR1 is KGHSH and CDR2 is LQKENI. CDR3 length: 17 residues. Trimming cost V 2 bases and J 7 bases, with 21 bases left between them. The CDR3: CASSPLTGGALRNEQFF. CDR3 in DNA: TGTGCCAGCTCACCATTAACTGGGGGGGCGCTAAGGAATGAGCAGTTCTTC.

The sample holds one count of this clone. This chain joins TRBV5-4 and TRBJ2-5; the D gene is possibly TRBD1 (7 bases). Trimming shortened V by 0 bases and J by 6 bases, and 9 bases separated the two germline ends. The length of the CDR3 is 13 residues. CDR1 is SGHNT, CDR2 YYREEE, per germline (reference sequence). The CDR3: CASSLAGGKTQYF. The DNA of the CDR3 is TGTGCCAGCAGCTTGGCAGGGGGGAAGACCCAGTACTTC.

The rearrangement joins TRBV7-9 to TRBJ2-7; 7 positions match TRBD2. Germline lookup yields CDR1 SEHNR and CDR2 FQNEAQ (reference sequence). Unmatched junction bases numbered 7, after V lost 3 bases and J lost 2 bases. The CDR3 consists of 15 residues. CDR3 nucleotides: TGTGCCAGCAGCTTCAGCGGGGTTTCTACCTACGAGCAGTACTTC. It translates to CASSFSGVSTYEQYF.

This chain uses TRBV28 with TRBJ2-7; TRBD2 aligns across 12 bases. Germline assignment: CDR1 MDHEN and CDR2 SYDVKM. The ends lost 1 base at V and 4 bases at J; junction bases unmatched: 2. This CDR3 has 15 amino acids. Written as DNA, the CDR3 is TGTGCCAGCAGTTTATCTCTAGCGGGAGGGTACGAGCAGTACTTC. Translated, it gives CASSLSLAGGYEQYF. The whole variable domain, filled in from reference TRBV28 and TRBJ2-7, reads DVKVTQSSRYLVKRTGEKVFLECVQDMDHENMFWYRQDPGLGLRLIYFSYDVKMKEKGDIPEGYSVSREKKERFSLILESASTNQTSMYLCASSLSLAGGYEQYFGPGTRLTVT.

This clone is a singleton in its sample. The V call is TRBV19, the J call TRBJ2-1; no clear D. Trimming removed 0 bases at V and 7 bases at J, with 10 bases between. The CDR3 contains 14 residues. Per germline, CDR1 LNHDA and CDR2 SQIVND (reference sequence). CDR3 nucleotide sequence: TGTGCCAGTAGTATAGAGATCCCGCGGAATGAGCAGTTCTTC. Protein product: CASSIEIPRNEQFF.

This chain connects TRBV7-7 to TRBJ2-2; TRBD1 is a possible D gene (5 bases). Germline V gene sequence: CDR1 SSHAT, CDR2 FNYEAQ (reference sequence). The CDR3 loop spans 13 amino acids. V lost 5 bases to trimming and J lost 8 bases, with 12 bases between them. CDR3 DNA sequence: TGTGCCAGCAGCCAGGGTACGGGTGGGGAGCTGTTTTTT. Encoded protein: CASSQGTGGELFF. Complete variable domain (other parts from reference TRBV7-7 and TRBJ2-2): GAGVSQSPRYKVTKRGQDVTLRCDPISSHATLYWYQQALGQGPEFLTYFNYEAQPDKSGLPSDRFSAERPEGSISTLTIQRTEQRDSAMYRCASSQGTGGELFFGEGSRLTVL.

This clone is medium-sized (0.01 to 0.1%) in the sample. This rearrangement joins TRBV9 to TRBJ2-7, with 7 bases matching TRBD1. V was pared by 3 bases and J by 6 bases, with 3 bases of the junction left unmatched. CDR3 length equals 12 residues. Germline loops: CDR1 SGDLS, CDR2 YYNGEE. The CDR3 sequence: CASSATGTEQYF. CDR3 nucleotide sequence: TGTGCCAGCAGCGCGACAGGGACCGAGCAGTACTTC.

The CDR3 loop reads CASSFSGPGEQYF. DNA for the CDR3: TGTGCCAGCAGCTTTTCAGGGCCGGGTGAGCAGTACTTC. This chain joins TRBV5-4 and TRBJ2-7, with TRBD1 as a possible D gene (5 bases). Germline V gene data show CDR1 as SGHNT and CDR2 as YYREEE (reference sequence). The CDR3 runs to 13 residues. V was pared by 2 bases and J by 7 bases, with 13 bases between.

The CDR3 is CASSYRRTQGAMTDTQYF. CDR3 nucleotide sequence: TGTGCCAGCAGTTACCGAAGAACACAGGGGGCGATGACAGATACGCAGTATTTT. The chain couples TRBV6-2 or TRBV6-3 to TRBJ2-3; 9 nucleotides line up with TRBD1. The CDR3 consists of 18 residues. Germline V gene sequence: CDR1 MNHEY, CDR2 SVGEGT. V shed 2 bases, J shed 3 bases, and the junction held 12 bases outside the gene matches.

The chain links TRBV19 to TRBJ1-5; D may be TRBD1 (6 bases). This CDR3 has 15 residues. From germline, CDR1 is LNHDA and CDR2 SQIVND (reference sequence). Trimming stripped 8 bases from V and 5 bases from J, with 19 bases between. The CDR3 nucleotides read TGTGCCAGTTCCCGGCGGGGGGGCATCGATCAGCCCCAGCATTTT. The encoded protein is CASSRRGGIDQPQHF.

The count of this clone is one. This sequence joins TRBV11-2 and TRBJ2-7, with 8 bases aligning to TRBD2. This CDR3 region has 18 residues. V was pared by 5 bases and J by 0 bases, with 15 bases of the junction left unmatched. Germline lookup yields CDR1 SGHAT and CDR2 FQNNGV. This CDR3 is CASSVTRGPGRGSYEQYF. The CDR3 DNA follows: TGTGCCAGCAGCGTCACCCGGGGTCCCGGGAGGGGCTCCTACGAGCAGTACTTC.

Comments on this clone: Other DNA sequences in the same sample also yield this CDR3. The genes are TRBV6-5 and TRBJ2-7; D unresolved. Germline V lookup: CDR1 MNHEY, CDR2 SVGAGI. The CDR3 runs to 11 residues. V lost 4 bases, J lost 2 bases, and 3 bases lay in between. The CDR3 DNA follows: TGTGCCAGCAGTTCCACCTACGAGCAGTACTTC. This gives the protein CASSSTYEQYF.

This rearrangement joins TRBV23-1 to TRBJ2-5, with 7 bases lining up with TRBD2. TRBV23-1 is identified as an open reading frame with a role that is uncertain. The CDR3 loop spans 16 amino acids. Trimming at V came to 3 bases and at J to 8 bases, leaving 15 bases not matched to a gene. The CDR3, as DNA: TGCGCCAGCAGTCATGTACGGGAGGAGGGAGCTGGAACCCAGTACTTC. Encoded protein: CASSHVREEGAGTQYF.

V usage is TRBV6-5 and J usage is TRBJ1-5; TRBD1 aligns across 7 bases. The V gene end was trimmed by 6 bases and the J gene end by 6 bases; junction bases not matched to a gene: 8. This CDR3 is built from 14 residues. CDR1 and CDR2 (germline): MNHEY, SVGAGI. This chain's CDR3 is CASRDSGGSQPQHF. The CDR3 DNA follows: TGTGCCAGCAGAGACTCAGGGGGGAGTCAGCCCCAGCATTTT.

The chain employs TRBV2 and TRBJ2-3; 9 bases line up with TRBD2. Germline V gene sequence: CDR1 SNHLY, CDR2 FYNNEI. J gave up 0 bases and V 0 bases, and 10 bases lay outside the gene matches. The CDR3 totals 19 residues. This chain's CDR3 is CASSEALPRGGQSTDTQYF. DNA of the CDR3: TGTGCCAGCAGTGAAGCGCTTCCGCGGGGGGGACAGAGCACAGATACGCAGTATTTT.

The V call is TRBV19, the J call TRBJ1-1; TRBD1 agrees at 11 bases. This CDR3 has 15 residues. V lost 3 bases and J lost 7; bases outside the gene matches: 7. The germline gives CDR1 LNHDA, CDR2 SQIVND (reference sequence). The CDR3 loop is CASSILDRGPGEAFF. In nucleotides, the CDR3 is TGTGCCAGTAGTATTCTGGACAGGGGGCCTGGTGAAGCTTTCTTT.

The chain employs TRBV5-1 and TRBJ1-3, with D maybe TRBD1 (5 bases). Trimming pared 4 bases from V and 0 bases from J, leaving 11 bases between. Germline V gene lookup returns CDR1 SGHRS and CDR2 YFSETQ. The CDR3 contains 15 residues. This chain's CDR3 is CASSTGDRSGNTIYF. As DNA, the CDR3 is TGCGCCAGCAGCACGGGGGACCGCTCTGGAAACACCATATATTTT.

As concerns this clone: This CDR3 is also generated by other DNA sequences in the sample. This sequence joins TRBV15 and TRBJ2-2; 7 positions match TRBD1. The CDR3 runs to 14 residues. The V gene end was trimmed by 0 bases and the J gene end by 5 bases; junction bases not matched to a gene: 0. Germline CDR1 LNHNV, CDR2 YYDKDF (reference sequence). The CDR3 coding sequence is TGTGCCACCAGCAGAGACAGGGGGACCGGGGAGCTGTTTTTT. This encodes CATSRDRGTGELFF.

This chain connects TRBV7-2 to TRBJ2-2; D gene unclear. The ends were cut back, 5 bases at V and 0 bases at J, with 13 bases in the middle. Germline assignment: CDR1 SGHTA and CDR2 FQGNSA. This CDR3 region has 16 residues. CDR3 amino acids: CASSLTPGANTGELFF. The CDR3 nucleotides read TGTGCCAGCAGCCTGACACCAGGCGCGAACACCGGGGAGCTGTTTTTT.

V usage is TRBV7-3 and J usage is TRBJ1-2; 7 positions agree with TRBD1. V was pared by 5 bases and J by 8 bases, with 11 bases of the junction left unmatched. The CDR3 loop spans 14 amino acids. From germline, CDR1 is SGHTA and CDR2 FQGTGA. CDR3 residues: CASSLDPTGKGYTF. The DNA for the CDR3 is TGTGCCAGCAGCCTCGACCCGACAGGGAAGGGCTACACCTTC. The variable domain in full, completed from reference TRBV7-3 and TRBJ1-2, reads GAGVSQTPSNKVTEKGKYVELRCDPISGHTALYWYRQSLGQGPEFLIYFQGTGAADDSGLPNDRFFAVRPEGSVSTLKIQRTERGDSAVYLCASSLDPTGKGYTFGSGTRLTVV.

This chain uses TRBV11-2 with TRBJ1-1; the D gene is possibly TRBD1 (5 bases). The V end lost 2 bases, the J end lost 0 bases, and 13 bases lay between the germline ends. Germline V gene lookup returns CDR1 SGHAT and CDR2 FQNNGV. The CDR3 runs to 16 residues. The CDR3 sequence: CASSLPVRVMNTEAFF. The CDR3 nucleotides are TGTGCCAGCAGCTTACCCGTCAGGGTCATGAACACTGAAGCTTTCTTT.

On this clone itself: This same CDR3 is encoded by further DNA sequences in the sample. The chain is built from TRBV6-5 and TRBJ2-5, with 10 bases lining up with TRBD2. This CDR3 is built from 14 residues. Trimming took 6 bases from V and 5 from J; bases not matched to a gene: 6. The germline V gene has CDR1 MNHEY and CDR2 SVGAGI. This CDR3 is CASRESGGAETQYF. In DNA form, the CDR3 reads TGTGCCAGCAGAGAGAGCGGGGGGGCCGAGACCCAGTACTTC.